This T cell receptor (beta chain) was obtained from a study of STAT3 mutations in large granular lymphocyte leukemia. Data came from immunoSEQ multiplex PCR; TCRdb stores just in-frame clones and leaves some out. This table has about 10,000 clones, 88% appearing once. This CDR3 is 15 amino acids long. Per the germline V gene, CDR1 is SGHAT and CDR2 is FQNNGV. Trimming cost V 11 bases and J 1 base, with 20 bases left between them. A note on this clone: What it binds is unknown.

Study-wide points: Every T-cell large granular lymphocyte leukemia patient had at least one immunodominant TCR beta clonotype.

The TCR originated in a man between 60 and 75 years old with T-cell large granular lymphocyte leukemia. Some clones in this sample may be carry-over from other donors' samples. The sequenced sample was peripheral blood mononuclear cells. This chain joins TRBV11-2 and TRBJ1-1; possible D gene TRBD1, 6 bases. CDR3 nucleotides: TGTGCCTCCTCTTGGGGGGGCGCTGGGAACACTGAAGCTTTCTTT. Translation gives CASSWGGAGNTEAFF.